A single sample is the source of the 12 T cell receptor beta chains below, sequenced in a study of cytomegalovirus exposure and HLA in healthy donors (dated by TCRdb to between 2016 and 2019). Libraries came from the immunoSEQ multiplex PCR assay. The multiplex PCR relied on a mix of 60 forward primers for TCR Vbeta segments and 13 reverse primers for TCR Jbeta segments. TCRdb provides this immuneACCESS table in a form limited to in-frame rearrangements. Some clones are lacking; in checked studies, under half of them reflect an unresolved V gene, and why the rest are absent is not known. This sample is represented by a few hundred thousand clones; about 85% of them were singletons. The ten largest account for around 9.6% of the sample. The specimen was PBMCs. The receptors originated from a woman in her forties or fifties in good health and CMV-seropositive.

The chain employs TRBV4-1 and TRBJ2-3; possibly TRBD2 for D (5 bases). CDR1 MGHRA and CDR2 YSYEKL come from the germline V gene. This CDR3 is built from 14 residues. The V and J ends lost 2 bases and 1 base respectively, with 7 bases between them. Here the CDR3 reads CASSQNSGTDTQYF. The CDR3 DNA is TGCGCCAGCAGCCAAAATAGCGGCACAGATACGCAGTATTTT.

This chain links TRBV5-1 with TRBJ2-1, with 11 nucleotides matching TRBD2. From germline, CDR1 is SGHRS and CDR2 YFSETQ. CDR3 size: 19 residues. V gave up 0 bases and J gave up 0 bases; unmatched junction bases: 8. The CDR3 sequence: CASSLASTSGGSSYNEQFF. CDR3 coding DNA: TGCGCCAGCAGCTTGGCTTCAACTAGCGGGGGTAGCTCCTACAATGAGCAGTTCTTC.

In DNA, the CDR3 is TGTGCCAGCAGCCCGGGACAGGCCTGGGAGACCCAGTACTTC. Protein product: CASSPGQAWETQYF. The chain is built from TRBV5-5 and TRBJ2-5; 8 positions agree with TRBD1. V lost 4 bases and J lost 5; bases outside the gene matches: 7. Germline CDR1 is SGHKS and CDR2 is YYEKEE (reference sequence). The CDR3 covers 14 residues.

V and J are TRBV2 and TRBJ2-7; TRBD1 agrees at 8 bases. With 5 bases clipped from V and 4 bases from J, the junction kept 4 bases outside the gene matches. The CDR3 totals 13 residues. Germline V gene sequence: CDR1 SNHLY, CDR2 FYNNEI. This CDR3 is CASSWGQVYEQYF. The CDR3 DNA reads as TGTGCCAGCAGTTGGGGACAGGTTTACGAGCAGTACTTC.

The chain couples TRBV7-3 to TRBJ1-2, with D tentatively TRBD1 (6 bases). There are 19 residues in the CDR3. The germline V gene encodes CDR1 SGHTA and CDR2 FQGTGA. Deletions cut 5 bases from V and 7 bases from J, with 32 bases between. The CDR3 nucleotides are TGTGCCAGCAGCCCCCAACCCCCGGGGCCTAACCCAGGGGAAGGTGGCTACACCTTC. Its translation is CASSPQPPGPNPGEGGYTF.

CDR3: CASSPPGQAGNTIYF. The DNA for the CDR3 is TGTGCCAGCTCACCACCGGGGCAGGCTGGAAACACCATATATTTT. The chain recombines TRBV18 with TRBJ1-3, with a tentative D call TRBD1 (5 bases). CDR3 size: 15 residues. Trimming pared 0 bases from V and 2 bases from J, leaving 8 bases between. Per germline, CDR1 KGHSH and CDR2 LQKENI.

The J gene is TRBJ1-4, the V gene TRBV5-6; no firm D call. The CDR3 consists of 14 residues. V was pared by 3 bases and J by 8 bases, with 14 bases between. Germline V gene lookup returns CDR1 SGHDT and CDR2 YYEEEE. CDR3 loop: CASSYRDPDEKLFF. CDR3 bases: TGTGCCAGCAGCTACCGGGATCCGGACGAAAAACTGTTTTTT. Filled out from reference TRBV5-6 and TRBJ1-4, the complete variable domain reads DAGVTQSPTHLIKTRGQQVTLRCSPKSGHDTVSWYQQALGQGPQFIFQYYEEEERQRGNFPDRFSGHQFPNYSSELNVNALLLGDSALYLCASSYRDPDEKLFFGSGTQLSVL.

The J gene is TRBJ2-3, the V gene TRBV9; tentatively, D is TRBD1 (6 bases). Germline CDR1 is SGDLS and CDR2 is YYNGEE. CDR3 length equals 15 residues. V gave up 0 bases and J gave up 5 bases, with 13 bases separating them. As DNA, the CDR3 is TGTGCCAGCAGCGTAGGAACAGGGTATGAAGATACGCAGTATTTT. As protein: CASSVGTGYEDTQYF.

This chain links TRBV30 with TRBJ1-4; 9 bases are shared with TRBD1. Germline V gene sequence: CDR1 GTSNPN, CDR2 SVGIG (reference sequence). Trimming removed 0 bases from V and 2 bases from J; junction bases left unmatched: 13. The CDR3 is 19 amino acids. CDR3 DNA: TGTGCCTGGAGTGTACTGGGGACAGGGCCCTGGAACACTAATGAAAAACTGTTTTTT. Translation: CAWSVLGTGPWNTNEKLFF.

The chain combines TRBV5-1 with TRBJ1-2; a weak D match, TRBD1 (6 bases). The germline V and J ends were trimmed by 4 bases and 1 base, with 11 bases remaining between them. The CDR3 sequence is 14 residues long. CDR1 SGHRS and CDR2 YFSETQ come from the germline V gene. The CDR3 protein is CASSGDTINYGYTF. The CDR3 DNA is TGCGCCAGCAGCGGGGACACCATTAACTATGGCTACACCTTC.

In this sample, this clone turned up once. The chain recombines TRBV5-1 with TRBJ2-7, with D possibly being TRBD1 (6 bases). This CDR3 is built from 14 residues. CDR1 is SGHRS and CDR2 is YFSETQ in the germline V gene. The V end lost 5 bases, the J end lost 3 bases, and 15 bases lay between the germline ends. The CDR3, as DNA: TGCGCCAGCAGGGAGAGACAGGCAGTCTACGAGCAGTACTTC. Protein sequence: CASRERQAVYEQYF.

The chain couples TRBV5-4 to TRBJ2-7, with D possibly TRBD1 on 5 matching bases. The germline gives CDR1 SGHNT, CDR2 YYREEE (reference sequence). The CDR3 runs to 14 residues. Between the trimmed V and J ends, which lost 0 bases and 6 bases, there was a span of 13 bases. CDR3 bases: TGTGCCAGCAGCTTGGCTGGGCAGGGCTTCGAGCAGTACTTC. Protein sequence: CASSLAGQGFEQYF.